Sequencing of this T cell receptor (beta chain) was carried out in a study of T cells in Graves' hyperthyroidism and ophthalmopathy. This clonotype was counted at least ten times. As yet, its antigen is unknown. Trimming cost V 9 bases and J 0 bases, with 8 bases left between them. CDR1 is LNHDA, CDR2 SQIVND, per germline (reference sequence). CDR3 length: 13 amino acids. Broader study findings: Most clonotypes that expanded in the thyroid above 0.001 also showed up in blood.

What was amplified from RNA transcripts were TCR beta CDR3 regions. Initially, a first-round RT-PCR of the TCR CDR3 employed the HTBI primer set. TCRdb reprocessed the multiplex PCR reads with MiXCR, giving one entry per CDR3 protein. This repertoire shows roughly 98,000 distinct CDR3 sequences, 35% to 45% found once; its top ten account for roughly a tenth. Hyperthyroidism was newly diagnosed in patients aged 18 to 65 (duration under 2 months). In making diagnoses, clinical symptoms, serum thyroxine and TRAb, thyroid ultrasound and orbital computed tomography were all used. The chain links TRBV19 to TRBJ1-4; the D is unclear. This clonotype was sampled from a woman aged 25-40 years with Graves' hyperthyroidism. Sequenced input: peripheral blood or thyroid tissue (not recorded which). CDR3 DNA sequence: TGTGCCAGCGCCTATGCAACTAATGAAAAACTGTTTTTT. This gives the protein CASAYATNEKLFF.